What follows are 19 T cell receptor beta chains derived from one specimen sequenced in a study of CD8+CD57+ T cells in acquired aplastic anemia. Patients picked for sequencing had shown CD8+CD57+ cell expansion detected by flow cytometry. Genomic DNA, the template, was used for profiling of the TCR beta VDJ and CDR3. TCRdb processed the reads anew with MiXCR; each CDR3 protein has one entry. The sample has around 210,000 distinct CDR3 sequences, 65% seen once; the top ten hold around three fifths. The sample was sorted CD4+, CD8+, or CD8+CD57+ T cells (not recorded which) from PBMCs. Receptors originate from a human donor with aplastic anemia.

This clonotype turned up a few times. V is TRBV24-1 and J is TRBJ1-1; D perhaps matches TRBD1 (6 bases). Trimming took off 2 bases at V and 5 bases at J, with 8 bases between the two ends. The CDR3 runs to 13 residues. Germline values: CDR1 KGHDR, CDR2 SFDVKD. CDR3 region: CATSDSTGTEAFF. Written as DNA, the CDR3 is TGTGCCACCAGTGATTCTACAGGGACTGAAGCTTTCTTT.

CDR3 nucleotides: TGTGCCAGCAGCGTAGCTTCCGGGGAGCTGTTTTTT. Protein product: CASSVASGELFF. The rearrangement uses TRBV9 and TRBJ2-2; D ambiguous. The CDR3 sequence is 12 residues long. Germline V gives CDR1 SGDLS, CDR2 YYNGEE. The V end lost 0 bases, the J end lost 6 bases, and 3 bases lay between the germline ends. The full variable domain, rest sourced from reference TRBV9 and TRBJ2-2, is DSGVTQTPKHLITATGQRVTLRCSPRSGDLSVYWYQQSLDQGLQFLIQYYNGEERAKGNILERFSAQQFPDLHSELNLSSLELGDSALYFCASSVASGELFFGEGSRLTVL.

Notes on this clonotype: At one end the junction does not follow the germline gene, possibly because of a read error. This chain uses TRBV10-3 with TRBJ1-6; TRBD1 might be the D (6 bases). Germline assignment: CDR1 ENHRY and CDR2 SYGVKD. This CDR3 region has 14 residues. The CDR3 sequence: CAISDPTGQSHLHF. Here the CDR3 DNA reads TGTGCCATCAGTGACCCGACAGGCCAGTCACACCTCCACTTT.

The CDR3 reads CATSGQGSEQYF. The CDR3 DNA reads as TGTGCCACCAGTGGACAGGGGTCCGAGCAGTACTTC. The chain joins TRBV24-1 to TRBJ2-7, with 8 bases lining up with TRBD1. Germline trimming cut 5 bases from V and 6 bases from J; bases unmatched to any gene: 2. This CDR3 has 12 residues. CDR1 and CDR2 from the germline V gene are KGHDR and SFDVKD.

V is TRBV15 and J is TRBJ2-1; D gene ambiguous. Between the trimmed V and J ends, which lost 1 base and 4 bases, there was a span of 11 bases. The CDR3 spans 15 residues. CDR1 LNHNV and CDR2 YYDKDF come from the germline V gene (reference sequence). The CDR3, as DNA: TGTGCCACCAGCAGAGTTTCCACCTATTACAATGAGCAGTTCTTC. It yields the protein CATSRVSTYYNEQFF. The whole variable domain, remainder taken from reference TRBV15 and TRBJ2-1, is DAMVIQNPRYQVTQFGKPVTLSCSQTLNHNVMYWYQQKSSQAPKLLFHYYDKDFNNEADTPDNFQSRRPNTSFCFLDIRSPGLGDTAMYLCATSRVSTYYNEQFFGPGTRLTVL.

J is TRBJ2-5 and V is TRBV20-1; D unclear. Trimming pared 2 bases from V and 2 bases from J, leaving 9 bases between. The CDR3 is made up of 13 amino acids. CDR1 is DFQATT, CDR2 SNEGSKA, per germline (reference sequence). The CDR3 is CSARPTYQETQYF. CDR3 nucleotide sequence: TGCAGTGCTAGACCGACATATCAAGAGACCCAGTACTTC.

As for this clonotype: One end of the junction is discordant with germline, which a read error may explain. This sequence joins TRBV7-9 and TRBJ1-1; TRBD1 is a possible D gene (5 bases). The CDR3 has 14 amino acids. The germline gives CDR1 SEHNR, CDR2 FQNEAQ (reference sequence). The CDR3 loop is CASSLGGAVTEASF. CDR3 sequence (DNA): TGTGCCAGCAGCTTAGGAGGGGCGGTAACGGAAGCTTCCTTT.

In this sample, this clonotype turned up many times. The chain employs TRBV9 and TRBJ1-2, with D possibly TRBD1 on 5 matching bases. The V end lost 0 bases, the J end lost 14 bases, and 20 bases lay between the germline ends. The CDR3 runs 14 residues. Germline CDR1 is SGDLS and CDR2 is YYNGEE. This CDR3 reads CASSVDDSFSSRTF. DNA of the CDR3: TGTGCCAGCAGCGTAGACGACAGCTTCTCCTCACGGACCTTC.

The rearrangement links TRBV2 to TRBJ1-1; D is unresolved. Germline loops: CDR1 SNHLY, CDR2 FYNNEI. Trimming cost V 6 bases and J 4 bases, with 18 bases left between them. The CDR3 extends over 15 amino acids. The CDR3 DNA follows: TGTGCCAGCAGCCCTAGGACGGAGCGGGGCACTGAAGCTTTCTTT. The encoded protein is CASSPRTERGTEAFF. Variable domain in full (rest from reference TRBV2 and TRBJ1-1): EPEVTQTPSHQVTQMGQEVILRCVPISNHLYFYWYRQILGQKVEFLVSFYNNEISEKSEIFDDQFSVERPDGSNFTLKIRSTKLEDSAMYFCASSPRTERGTEAFFGQGTRLTVV.

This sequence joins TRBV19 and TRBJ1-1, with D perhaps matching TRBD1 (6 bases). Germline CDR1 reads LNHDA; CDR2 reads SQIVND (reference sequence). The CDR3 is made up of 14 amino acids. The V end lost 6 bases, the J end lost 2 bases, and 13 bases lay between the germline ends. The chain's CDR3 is CASRDAGENTEAFF. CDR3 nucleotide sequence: TGTGCCAGTAGAGACGCAGGGGAAAACACTGAAGCTTTCTTT. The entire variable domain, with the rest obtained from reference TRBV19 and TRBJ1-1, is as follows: DGGITQSPKYLFRKEGQNVTLSCEQNLNHDAMYWYRQDPGQGLRLIYYSQIVNDFQKGDIAEGYSVSREKKESFPLTVTSAQKNPTAFYLCASRDAGENTEAFFGQGTRLTVV.

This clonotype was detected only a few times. CDR3 sequence: CASSPRTGNTEAFF. The CDR3 bases are TGTGCCAGCAGCCCACGTACAGGGAACACTGAAGCTTTCTTT. This chain links TRBV7-8 with TRBJ1-1; D is perhaps TRBD1 (5 bases). This CDR3 has 14 residues. CDR1 is SGHVS and CDR2 is FQNEAQ in the germline V gene. V lost 5 bases and J 1 base, leaving 11 bases between the germline ends.

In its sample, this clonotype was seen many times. The CDR3 spells CASSYLGGGAETQYF. The CDR3 DNA is TGTGCCAGCAGTTACCTCGGCGGCGGGGCGGAGACCCAGTACTTC. The chain joins TRBV6-6 to TRBJ2-5; weak D call: TRBD2 (6 bases). Trimming stripped 2 bases from V and 5 bases from J, with 15 bases between. The CDR3 runs to 15 residues. Germline V gene data show CDR1 as MNHNY and CDR2 as SVGAGI (reference sequence).

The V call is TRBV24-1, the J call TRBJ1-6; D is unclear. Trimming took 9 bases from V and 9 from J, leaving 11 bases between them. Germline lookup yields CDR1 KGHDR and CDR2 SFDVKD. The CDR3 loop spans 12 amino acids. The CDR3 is CATVVMSSPLHF. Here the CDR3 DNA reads TGTGCCACCGTCGTTATGAGTTCACCCCTCCACTTT.

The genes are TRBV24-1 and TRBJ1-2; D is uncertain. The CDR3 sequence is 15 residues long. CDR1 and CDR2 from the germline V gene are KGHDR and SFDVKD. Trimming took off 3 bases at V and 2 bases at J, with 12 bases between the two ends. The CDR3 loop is CATSDQTTGNYGYTF. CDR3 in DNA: TGTGCCACCAGTGATCAAACGACGGGAAACTATGGCTACACCTTC.

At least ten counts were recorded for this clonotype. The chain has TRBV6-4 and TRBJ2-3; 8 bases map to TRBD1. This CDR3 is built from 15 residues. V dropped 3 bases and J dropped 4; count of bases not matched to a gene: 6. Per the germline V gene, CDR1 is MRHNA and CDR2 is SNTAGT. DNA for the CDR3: TGTGCCAGCAGTGAAGACAGGGGCGGCCCAGATACGCAGTATTTT. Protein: CASSEDRGGPDTQYF.

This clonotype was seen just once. The CDR3 DNA reads TGTGCCAGCATCAAGACTTATGGCACCGGGGAGCTGTTTTTT. Its translation is CASIKTYGTGELFF. The chain joins TRBV2 to TRBJ2-2; D is ambiguous. V lost 7 bases and J lost 4, with 13 bases in between. Germline V gene lookup returns CDR1 SNHLY and CDR2 FYNNEI. The CDR3 spans 14 residues.

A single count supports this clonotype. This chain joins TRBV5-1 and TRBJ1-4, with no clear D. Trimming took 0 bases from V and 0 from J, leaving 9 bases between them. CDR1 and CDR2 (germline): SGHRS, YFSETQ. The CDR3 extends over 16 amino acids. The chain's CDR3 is CASSLGTYATNEKLFF. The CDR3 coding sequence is TGCGCCAGCAGCTTGGGCACATATGCAACTAATGAAAAACTGTTTTTT. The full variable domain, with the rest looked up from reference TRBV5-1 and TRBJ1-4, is KAGVTQTPRYLIKTRGQQVTLSCSPISGHRSVSWYQQTPGQGLQFLFEYFSETQRNKGNFPGRFSGRQFSNSRSEMNVSTLELGDSALYLCASSLGTYATNEKLFFGSGTQLSVL.

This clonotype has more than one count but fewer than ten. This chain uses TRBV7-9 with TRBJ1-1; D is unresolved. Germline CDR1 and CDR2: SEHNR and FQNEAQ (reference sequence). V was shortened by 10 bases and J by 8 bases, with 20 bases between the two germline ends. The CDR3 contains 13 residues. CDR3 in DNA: TGTGCCAACAATCGTAAGACGGGGTCGGAAGCTTTCTTT. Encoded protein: CANNRKTGSEAFF.

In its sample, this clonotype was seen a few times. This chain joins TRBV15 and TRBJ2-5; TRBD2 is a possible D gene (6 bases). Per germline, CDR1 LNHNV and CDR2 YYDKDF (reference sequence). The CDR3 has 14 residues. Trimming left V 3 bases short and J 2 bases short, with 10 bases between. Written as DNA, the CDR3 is TGTGCCACCAGCAGGGATCGGGGGCAAGAGACCCAGTACTTC. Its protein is CATSRDRGQETQYF.